One sample yielded the 27 T cell receptor beta chains listed below, sequenced in a study of T cell repertoires in cytomegalovirus infection. TCRdb called the reads again in MiXCR, with one record for every CDR3 protein. The sample holds around 260,000 distinct CDR3 sequences, roughly 10% seen once. Sequenced input: PBMCs. The source of these receptors is a human donor in good health (CMV status not recorded). Some clones in this sample may be carry-over from other donors' samples.

This clonotype has at least ten counts. This chain uses TRBV19 with TRBJ1-4; D uncertain. Germline V gene data show CDR1 as LNHDA and CDR2 as SQIVND (reference sequence). The CDR3 is made up of 16 amino acids. V was trimmed by 8 bases and J by 7 bases, leaving 23 bases between them. The CDR3 here is CASCPGLGTISEKLFF. The CDR3 bases are TGTGCCAGTTGCCCCGGATTAGGCACGATTTCTGAAAAACTGTTTTTT.

V usage is TRBV12-3 or TRBV12-4 and J usage is TRBJ2-7; the match to TRBD1 covers 10 bases. V shed 7 bases and J 3 bases; nucleotides not matched to a gene: 6. The CDR3 is made up of 14 amino acids. The CDR3 DNA reads as TGTGCCAGCAAAAGTTGGACAGGGGGCTACGAGCAGTACTTC. Protein product: CASKSWTGGYEQYF.

A note on this clonotype: A much larger clone lies one base from this, so it may be a read error. The chain uses TRBV7-6 and TRBJ2-2; D possibly corresponds to TRBD2 (6 bases). This CDR3 spans 15 amino acids. Trimming removed 4 bases at V and 7 bases at J, with 16 bases between. From germline, CDR1 is SGHVS and CDR2 FNYEAQ. The CDR3 DNA reads TGTGCCAGCAGCTCACTGGAGGGCGGGATCGGGGAGCTGTTTTTT. Protein sequence: CASSSLEGGIGELFF.

There are many counts of this clonotype. This chain connects TRBV19 to TRBJ1-1; 7 nucleotides agree with TRBD1. V lost 6 bases and J lost 10; bases outside the gene matches: 11. The CDR3 sequence is 13 residues long. Germline V gene data show CDR1 as LNHDA and CDR2 as SQIVND (reference sequence). CDR3 protein: CASRSQGTGLAFF. The CDR3 region has the DNA TGTGCCAGTAGATCACAGGGGACGGGACTAGCTTTCTTT.

This clonotype has a count of ten or more. The rearrangement uses TRBV7-2 and TRBJ2-3; D might be TRBD1 (6 bases). The germline CDR1 and CDR2 sequences are SGHTA and FQGNSA. This CDR3 comprises 16 residues. V was trimmed by 0 bases and J by 5 bases, leaving 15 bases between them. The CDR3 DNA is TGTGCCAGCAGCTTAGCGCGGCAGGGGCCCAGAGATACGCAGTATTTT. Amino acid sequence: CASSLARQGPRDTQYF.

This clonotype has only a few counts. The gene calls are TRBV6-6 and TRBJ1-5; TRBD1 is a possible D gene (5 bases). The V end was cut by 8 bases, the J end by 1 base, with 12 bases between. Germline values: CDR1 MNHNY, CDR2 SVGAGI (reference sequence). The CDR3 extends over 14 amino acids. The CDR3 here is CASRGQGSNQPQHF. The CDR3 DNA follows: TGTGCCAGCCGCGGGCAGGGAAGCAATCAGCCCCAGCATTTT.

This clonotype occurred once. A much larger clone lies one base from this, so it may be a read error. The rearrangement uses TRBV7-6 and TRBJ2-6; no reliable D call. Germline V gene data show CDR1 as SGHVS and CDR2 as FNYEAQ. The CDR3 has 15 amino acids. The CDR3 region is CDSSLVGTGANVLTF. The DNA for the CDR3 is TGTGACAGCAGCTTAGTAGGAACTGGGGCCAACGTCCTGACTTTC.

This clonotype appeared many times. The chain recombines TRBV7-2 with TRBJ2-1; D not resolved. CDR1 is SGHTA and CDR2 is FQGNSA in the germline V gene. The CDR3 spans 13 residues. The CDR3: CASPEDTYNEQFF. The CDR3 DNA reads as TGTGCTTCCCCGGAAGACACCTACAATGAGCAGTTCTTC.

This clonotype appeared many times. V gene TRBV25-1 combines with J gene TRBJ1-6; 8 nucleotides agree with TRBD1. J lost 10 bases, V lost 5 bases, and 7 bases had no gene match. Per the germline V gene, CDR1 is MGHDK and CDR2 is SYGVNS. The CDR3 length is 14 residues. The CDR3 DNA reads TGTGCCAGCAGTAGAACAGGGGGGCGCTCACCCCTCCACTTT. The encoded protein is CASSRTGGRSPLHF.

In its sample, this clonotype was seen many times. This sequence joins TRBV11-2 and TRBJ2-1; TRBD2 agrees at 9 bases. From germline, CDR1 is SGHAT and CDR2 FQNNGV. The CDR3 runs 16 residues. V lost 5 bases and J lost 4; bases outside the gene matches: 9. CDR3 coding DNA: TGTGCCAGCAGCAGTCCATTAGCGGGAGATTACAATGAGCAGTTCTTC. This encodes CASSSPLAGDYNEQFF.

This clonotype was found many times. The gene calls are TRBV7-2 and TRBJ1-1, with a tentative D call TRBD1 (5 bases). The length of the CDR3 is 15 residues. Germline V gene sequence: CDR1 SGHTA, CDR2 FQGNSA. Trimming left V 3 bases short and J 1 base short, with 12 bases between. CDR3 region: CASSLGGGWNTEAFF. The CDR3 DNA is TGTGCCAGCAGCTTGGGGGGGGGTTGGAACACTGAAGCTTTCTTT.

V and J are TRBV4-2 and TRBJ2-1; 10 bases map to TRBD2. V was clipped by 0 bases and J by 5 bases; unmatched bases: 4. From germline, CDR1 is LGHNA and CDR2 YNFKEQ. The CDR3 is made up of 16 amino acids. The CDR3 DNA follows: TGTGCCAGCAGCCAAGATTGGCTAGCGGGGGACAATGAGCAGTTCTTC. Translation gives CASSQDWLAGDNEQFF.

This clonotype was recorded at least ten times. The V call is TRBV11-3, the J call TRBJ1-3, with 10 nucleotides matching TRBD1. This CDR3 contains 16 residues. Germline lookup yields CDR1 SGHNT and CDR2 YENEEA. The J segment lost 0 bases and the V segment lost 4 bases, leaving 3 bases of the junction unmatched. The CDR3 loop reads CASSSWTGGSGNTIYF. CDR3 nucleotide sequence: TGTGCCAGCAGCTCCTGGACAGGGGGCTCTGGAAACACCATATATTTT.

The chain combines TRBV5-1 with TRBJ2-7; 8 bases match TRBD2. CDR3 length: 14 residues. V shed 4 bases, J shed 0 bases, and the junction held 3 bases outside the gene matches. In germline, CDR1 is SGHRS, CDR2 YFSETQ. CDR3 in DNA: TGCGCCAGCAGCACGGGGGGGGTCTCCTACGAGCAGTACTTC. Translation gives CASSTGGVSYEQYF.

In its sample, this clonotype was seen many times. The rearrangement links TRBV7-2 to TRBJ1-1, with a weak D call TRBD1 (5 bases). Trimming shortened V by 3 bases and J by 0 bases, and 5 bases separated the two germline ends. Germline-derived CDR1 and CDR2 are SGHTA and FQGNSA. The CDR3 loop spans 13 amino acids. The CDR3 DNA reads as TGTGCCAGCAGCTTGACAGTGAACACTGAAGCTTTCTTT. It translates to CASSLTVNTEAFF.

In its sample, this clonotype was seen many times. This rearrangement joins TRBV7-2 to TRBJ2-1, with 10 nucleotides matching TRBD2. The CDR3 consists of 18 residues. With 0 bases clipped from V and 9 bases from J, the junction kept 14 bases outside the gene matches. CDR1 and CDR2 (germline): SGHTA, FQGNSA. CDR3 region: CASSLASGGASYGGEQFF. CDR3 nucleotide sequence: TGTGCCAGCAGCTTAGCAAGCGGGGGGGCCAGTTATGGGGGTGAGCAGTTCTTC.

The sample holds many counts of this clonotype. This chain uses TRBV7-9 with TRBJ1-1; D is perhaps TRBD1 (5 bases). The V and J ends lost 8 bases and 1 base respectively, with 14 bases between them. CDR3 length: 14 residues. CDR1 and CDR2 (germline): SEHNR, FQNEAQ (reference sequence). CDR3 nucleotide sequence: TGTGCCAGCGGGGCGAGACTAACGAACACTGAAGCTTTCTTT. Translating gives CASGARLTNTEAFF. The full variable domain, with the rest looked up from reference TRBV7-9 and TRBJ1-1, is DTGVSQNPRHKITKRGQNVTFRCDPISEHNRLYWYRQTLGQGPEFLTYFQNEAQLEKSRLLSDRFSAERPKGSFSTLEIQRTEQGDSAMYLCASGARLTNTEAFFGQGTRLTVV.

This chain joins TRBV6-2 or TRBV6-3 and TRBJ1-5, with D unresolved. V was pared by 5 bases and J by 6 bases, with 11 bases between. Per the germline V gene, CDR1 is MNHEY and CDR2 is SVGEGT. The CDR3 totals 13 residues. Written as DNA, the CDR3 is TGTGCCAGCAGTGAAAATCGGGGTCAGCCCCAGCATTTT. Its protein is CASSENRGQPQHF.

Note on this clonotype: This may be a read error: a much more frequent sequence differs by one nucleotide. The CDR3, as DNA: TGCGCCAGCAGCTTGGCCCCGGGACAGGGGACTATATATGAAAAACTGTTTTTT. The encoded protein is CASSLAPGQGTIYEKLFF. The chain joins TRBV5-1 to TRBJ1-4, with 10 bases that match TRBD1. The CDR3 is 18 residues long. After removal of 0 bases from V and 6 bases from J, the junction contained 11 bases not matched to a gene. Per the germline V gene, CDR1 is SGHRS and CDR2 is YFSETQ.

This clonotype has a count of ten or more. CDR3 protein: CASSLRENTQYF. The CDR3 nucleotides read TGTGCCAGCAGCTTGAGAGAAAATACGCAGTATTTT. The chain employs TRBV11-2 and TRBJ2-3, with unresolved D. With 3 bases removed from V and 7 bases from J, the gap between germline ends came to 8 bases. From germline, CDR1 is SGHAT and CDR2 FQNNGV. This CDR3 contains 12 residues.

This clonotype was seen at least ten times. The chain joins TRBV7-2 to TRBJ2-7, with 7 bases fitting TRBD1. CDR3 length equals 12 residues. V trimming: 5 bases; J trimming: 6 bases; junction bases outside the gene matches: 4. Germline V lookup: CDR1 SGHTA, CDR2 FQGNSA. The DNA for the CDR3 is TGTGCCAGCAGCAGGACAGGTTTCGAGCAGTACTTC. Its protein is CASSRTGFEQYF.

Ten or more counts support this clonotype. The CDR3: CASSPNLVLNTEAFF. CDR3 DNA sequence: TGTGCCAGCAGCCCAAACTTGGTGCTTAACACTGAAGCTTTCTTT. The genes are TRBV14 and TRBJ1-1; D is ambiguous. V lost 4 bases and J lost 2, with 14 bases in between. Germline values: CDR1 SGHDN, CDR2 FVKESK. The CDR3 contains 15 residues. Based on the CDR3 plus reference TRBV14 and TRBJ1-1, the full variable domain is EAGVTQFPSHSVIEKGQTVTLRCDPISGHDNLYWYRRVMGKEIKFLLHFVKESKQDESGMPNNRFLAERTGGTYSTLKVQPAELEDSGVYFCASSPNLVLNTEAFFGQGTRLTVV.

The chain is built from TRBV7-2 and TRBJ2-5; D might be TRBD1 (7 bases). Germline assignment: CDR1 SGHTA and CDR2 FQGNSA. The CDR3 runs 14 residues. With 2 bases removed from V and 5 bases from J, the gap between germline ends came to 12 bases. CDR3 protein: CASSLQGGAETQYF. The CDR3 DNA is TGTGCCAGCAGCTTACAGGGGGGAGCGGAGACCCAGTACTTC.

The chain combines TRBV7-6 with TRBJ1-1; D is ambiguous. CDR1 and CDR2 (germline): SGHVS, FNYEAQ. Deletions cut 5 bases from V and 1 base from J, with 5 bases between. The CDR3 has 12 amino acids. The CDR3 loop is CASSATNTEAFF. In nucleotides, the CDR3 is TGTGCCAGCAGCGCCACGAACACTGAAGCTTTCTTT.

This clonotype was counted ten times or more. The chain is built from TRBV4-3 and TRBJ2-7; D call uncertain. V was shortened by 2 bases and J by 2 bases, with 13 bases between the two germline ends. Germline values: CDR1 LGHNA, CDR2 YSLEER. CDR3 size: 15 residues. This CDR3 is CASSQSENDPYEQYF. CDR3 nucleotides: TGCGCCAGCAGCCAATCCGAGAACGATCCCTACGAGCAGTACTTC.

This clonotype occurred many times. The chain recombines TRBV7-8 with TRBJ1-1, with D perhaps matching TRBD1 (6 bases). The CDR3 extends over 14 amino acids. The V end was cut by 5 bases, the J end by 1 base, with 11 bases between. Germline CDR1 is SGHVS and CDR2 is FQNEAQ. CDR3 amino acids: CASSLDRTNTEAFF. The CDR3 DNA reads as TGTGCCAGCAGCCTTGACAGGACGAACACTGAAGCTTTCTTT.

This chain's CDR3 is CASSADRNRPEAFF. The CDR3, as DNA: TGTGCCAGTAGTGCAGACAGGAATCGGCCTGAAGCTTTCTTT. The chain employs TRBV19 and TRBJ1-1; maybe TRBD1 (6 bases). CDR1 is LNHDA and CDR2 is SQIVND in the germline V gene (reference sequence). V dropped 5 bases and J dropped 6 bases, with 16 bases sitting between them. The CDR3 has 14 residues.